This TCR beta chain stems from a study of blood T cells in healthy people across ages (dated by TCRdb to the mid-2010s). Notes on the research overall: In model experiments, roughly one uniquely barcoded TCR beta cDNA molecule per two T cells was captured by template switching. Donors were grouped into four age groups: young (average approximately 16 years), middle-aged (about 40), aged (over 55) and long-lived (roughly 80). To track age-related changes in TCR beta repertoire diversity, the study relied on deep sequencing normalized with unique cDNA molecular identifiers. Using the same blood draw, the study looked at two additional independent replicas of 1 million unique cDNA reads for two donors, one aged 18 to 29 and the other aged 80 or older. Study-wide conclusions, independent of this receptor: As age increased, observed TCR beta diversity per million T cells dropped in a roughly linear way, and a significant reduction was already evident by age about 40. Estimates of total diversity from one million sequenced T cells were regarded as lower bounds and underestimates. There was a strong correlation between observed TCR beta diversity and the percentage of naive T cells measured by flow cytometry. Donor CMV infection status was unknown, potentially confounding age-related changes in expanded clonotypes. Compared with the aged group, more naive CD4+ T cells, fewer expanded clones and increased TCR diversity were shown by the long-lived group, suggesting age selection. Conclusive comparison of naive and antigen-experienced compartments was prevented by the profiling of bulk unsorted PBMCs.

CDR1 SEHNR and CDR2 FQNEAQ are derived from the germline V gene (reference sequence). The CDR3 contains 13 residues, cysteine and phenylalanine counted. The DNA shown is the 39-base CDR3, in frame from base 1. V was cut back by 7 bases and J by 5 bases, leaving a gap of 13 bases between them. Comments on this clonotype: Its antigen is currently not known. Within one base of it there is no much larger clone, and no base qualities were kept.

Systemically healthy Caucasian individuals from Russia, 35 to 50 in total and aged roughly 6 to 100 years, were included as donors. Each donor gave 8 to 10 milliliters of peripheral blood, drawn into EDTA-treated Vacutainer tubes. PBMCs were isolated by Ficoll-Paque density-gradient centrifugation, with at least 6 million obtained per sample. Trizol reagent was used to extract total RNA from the PBMCs, yielding at least 5.5 micrograms per sample. Naive CD45RAhigh/CD27high T cell percentages were measured by flow cytometry on a PBMC aliquot from every donor. Receptors were amplified or captured by 5' RACE. Instrument used: Illumina HiSeq 2500. A second PCR of about 7 to 12 cycles was run with a J-beta primer mix and a sample-barcoded 5' primer. A unique molecular identifier was introduced onto each TCR beta cDNA molecule by a template-switch 5' adaptor carrying 12 random nucleotides. At least 3 million CDR3-containing paired-end reads were obtained from each sample. First-strand cDNA synthesis was performed from all RNA using the Mint cDNA synthesis kit, with priming by a TRBC-specific oligonucleotide. All cDNA was treated with uracil-DNA glycosylase and then went through a first 18-cycle PCR with the universal primers M1SS and BC2_uni_R. Turning to the authors' computational methods: Normalization of each sample was performed by random selection of 1 million high-quality reads, each carrying a distinct molecular identifier. Reads with shared molecular identifiers were discarded instead of being binned into consensus sequences. CDR3 identification, clonotype clustering and error correction used MiTCR with a Q25 quality threshold and the strictest error-elimination algorithm. Lower-bound total TCR beta diversity was estimated with a nonparametric unseen species model using Euler transformation. The public reads were reprocessed in TCRdb via fastp at Q25 and MiXCR, keeping in-frame beta chains. Rows matching on CDR3 protein sequence are summarized as one entry with the most common DNA and genes. For this entry, the V and J calls and clone size follow TCRdb and not the study's own pipeline. The sample table contains 1 million or so distinct CDR3 sequences; only one count was recorded for approximately 26% of them. Of the sample, less than 0.85% falls within the top ten clones.

The same sample was also studied in work on T cells of mothers and their children. As the second publication notes: Donors were nine systemically healthy Caucasian individuals: three mothers and their six children. cDNA synthesis consumed the entire amount of extracted RNA, loaded at around 1.5 ug RNA in each 15 ul reaction. Sample barcodes and 2-4 random nucleotides were added via the M1S primer in the second PCR. More than 8 million TCR beta CDR3 reads were obtained from each mother, and 2.5 million to 3 million reads were obtained from each child. Thymic selection shapes the output of TCR recombination in a similar way in related and unrelated pairs, and inherited differences have a minor effect. Normalized repertoire overlap was always found to be slightly, but never significantly, higher in related mother-child pairs than in unrelated mother-child pairs. With a sensitivity of around 97 clones per million clonotypes, no persistent microchimeric T cell clones were detected. To look for features that set related mother-child pairs apart from unrelated individuals, the researchers ran deep NGS to compare the TCR beta repertoires of mothers and children. The mean age was approximately 41 +/- 4 years for the mothers and about 10 +/- 4 years for the children. After adapter ligation with NEBNext reagents, the libraries were sequenced on Illumina HiSeq 2000 with 100+100 nt paired-end reads. To avoid cross-contamination, the mother libraries and the child libraries were prepared a month apart and sequenced in separate runs. For each donor, between about 500,000 and 2,200,000 distinct TCR beta clonotypes were identified. Naive TCR beta clonotypes were estimated from low-frequency clonotypes matched to each donor's FACS-determined naive share, without sorting.

The V gene is TRBV7-9 and the J gene is TRBJ2-3; the best D guess is TRBD2, with 5 bases matching. The source of this sequence is a girl aged 2 to 9 in good health. Sequencing used blood. CDR3 sequence: CASTTSLEDTQYF. The bases are TGTGCCAGCACCACTAGTCTGGAAGATACGCAGTATTTT.